The rows below give T cell receptor beta chains drawn from one sample of a study of STAT3 mutations in large granular lymphocyte leukemia. Profiled with immunoSEQ multiplex PCR; TCRdb holds only in-frame clones, not every one. The repertoire holds about 9,300 clones, with more than 75% as singletons. What was sequenced was peripheral blood mononuclear cells. These receptors originate from a man at least 80 years old with T-cell large granular lymphocyte leukemia. Some clones in this sample may be carry-over from other donors' samples. Both conserved end residues are part of each CDR3. Fields, in order: D gene, clone size, V gene, J gene, CDR3 protein, CDR3 DNA. The D gene is left open where the match is weak. Clone size appears in some rows only: once, few, many, or a class for an expanded clone.

-	-	TRBV6-5	TRBJ2-4	CASSYSTVEAKNIQYF	TGTGCCAGCAGTTACTCGACAGTGGAGGCCAAAAACATTCAGTACTTC
-	-	TRBV30	TRBJ2-5	CANRAEETQYF	TGTGCCAACCGGGCCGAAGAGACCCAGTACTTC
TRBD1	-	TRBV6-5	TRBJ1-3	CASTRKTGSRNTIYF	TGTGCCAGCACAAGAAAGACAGGGTCGAGAAACACCATATATTTT
-	once	TRBV5-1	TRBJ2-3	CASSLGGGADTQYF	TGCGCCAGCAGCTTGGGAGGGGGGGCAGATACGCAGTATTTT
-	-	TRBV15	TRBJ2-7	CATSRDTGALYEQYF	TGTGCCACCAGCAGAGACACCGGGGCCCTCTACGAGCAGTACTTC
TRBD2	-	TRBV6-6	TRBJ2-7	CASSSPGLANYEQYF	TGTGCCAGCAGTTCCCCGGGACTAGCGAACTACGAGCAGTACTTC
TRBD1	-	TRBV29-1	TRBJ2-2	CSAGTGNTGELFF	TGCAGCGCTGGGACAGGGAACACCGGGGAGCTGTTTTTT
-	-	TRBV5-1	TRBJ2-7	CASSQGHDYEQYF	TGCGCCAGCAGCCAGGGACACGACTACGAGCAGTACTTC
-	-	TRBV18	TRBJ2-7	CASSPFEGEQYF	TGTGCCAGCTCACCATTTGAGGGCGAGCAGTACTTC
TRBD1	-	TRBV30	TRBJ1-2	CAWRKGTGDGYTF	TGTGCCTGGAGGAAAGGGACAGGGGACGGCTACACCTTC
-	-	TRBV5-1	TRBJ2-3	CASSATSRSTDTQYF	TGCGCCAGCAGCGCCACTAGCCGTAGCACAGATACGCAGTATTTT
TRBD1	-	TRBV6-5	TRBJ2-7	CASSYLQGSHEQYF	TGTGCCAGCAGTTACTTACAGGGGAGTCACGAGCAGTACTTC
-	-	TRBV7-3	TRBJ2-3	CASSLWVGGPSDTQYF	TGTGCCAGCAGCTTATGGGTGGGGGGGCCCTCGGATACGCAGTATTTT
TRBD2	-	TRBV5-4	TRBJ2-5	CASSSYYATSEEETQYF	TGTGCCAGCAGCTCCTACTATGCAACTAGCGAGGAAGAGACCCAGTACTTC
-	-	TRBV5-4	TRBJ2-3	CASSLAYGGRSEGAQYF	TGTGCCAGCAGCTTGGCTTACGGGGGTAGGTCTGAGGGGGCGCAGTATTTT
-	-	TRBV23-1	TRBJ2-7	CASSQSGRSSYEQYF	TGCGCCAGCAGTCAATCGGGGCGGAGCTCCTACGAGCAGTACTTC
-	-	TRBV5-6	TRBJ2-7	CASSTESEQYF	TGTGCCAGCAGCACCGAAAGCGAGCAGTACTTC
-	-	TRBV7-9	TRBJ1-2	CASRVGRLNYGYTF	TGTGCCAGCAGAGTGGGACGGCTTAACTATGGCTACACCTTC
-	-	TRBV2	TRBJ1-2	CASSVLTTGYTF	TGTGCCAGCAGTGTGTTGACCACAGGCTACACCTTC
-	-	TRBV15	TRBJ2-3	CATGIISGRITDTQYF	TGTGCCACCGGTATAATTTCGGGACGGATCACAGATACGCAGTATTTT
-	-	TRBV18	TRBJ1-2	CASSPSPDPWGYTF	TGTGCCAGCTCACCATCGCCGGATCCGTGGGGCTACACCTTC
-	-	TRBV28	TRBJ1-2	CASSNRDGYTF	TGTGCCAGCAGTAACAGGGATGGCTACACCTTC
-	-	TRBV7-6	TRBJ1-2	CASSFSTEYGYTF	TGTGCCAGCAGCTTTTCGACGGAGTATGGCTACACCTTC
TRBD2	-	TRBV25-1	TRBJ2-5	CASSALAGGETQYF	TGTGCCAGCAGTGCCTTAGCGGGGGGCGAGACCCAGTACTTC
-	-	TRBV14	TRBJ2-7	CASSLMLGESYEQYF	TGTGCCAGCAGCCTCATGCTGGGGGAGTCCTACGAGCAGTACTTC
-	-	TRBV7-9	TRBJ1-3	CASSEDGSSGNTIYF	TGTGCCAGCAGCGAGGACGGAAGCTCTGGAAACACCATATATTTT
-	-	TRBV5-1	TRBJ1-1	CASSFTGGTEAFF	TGCGCCAGCAGCTTTACCGGCGGCACTGAAGCTTTCTTT
TRBD1	-	TRBV12-5	TRBJ1-5	CASGLAGTGDQPQHF	TGTGCTAGTGGTTTGGCAGGGACAGGGGATCAGCCCCAGCATTTT